These 4 T cell receptor beta chains originate from one sample sequenced in a study of human T cells and chemical hapten exposure. TCRdb used MiXCR to reprocess the 5' RACE reads, holding one entry per CDR3 protein. The profile shows 80,000 or so distinct CDR3 sequences, about 15% of them singletons. Unfractionated whole blood yielded the extracted total RNA. These receptors came from a female donor in good health.

The J gene is TRBJ1-2, the V gene TRBV7-2; 7 bases agree with TRBD1. J lost 6 bases, V lost 3 bases, and 7 bases had no gene match. CDR3 length equals 14 residues. Germline CDR1 and CDR2: SGHTA and FQGNSA. DNA for the CDR3: TGTGCCAGCAGCTTCCCCGACAGGGAAAATGGCTACACCTTC. It yields the protein CASSFPDRENGYTF. The entire variable domain, with the rest obtained from reference TRBV7-2 and TRBJ1-2, is as follows: GAGVSQSPSNKVTEKGKDVELRCDPISGHTALYWYRQSLGQGLEFLIYFQGNSAPDKSGLPSDRFSAERTGGSVSTLTIQRTQQEDSAVYLCASSFPDRENGYTFGSGTRLTVV.

This chain connects TRBV5-1 to TRBJ2-1; TRBD2 might be the D (5 bases). V lost 0 bases and J 6 bases, leaving 7 bases between the germline ends. The germline V gene has CDR1 SGHRS and CDR2 YFSETQ. This CDR3 spans 13 amino acids. CDR3 coding DNA: TGCGCCAGCAGCTTGGGGACTTCCAATGAGCAGTTCTTC. It specifies CASSLGTSNEQFF.

This clonotype has just a few counts. The chain links TRBV5-5 to TRBJ2-3, with D tentatively TRBD1 or TRBD2 (6 bases each). Trimming took 5 bases from V and 2 from J, leaving 15 bases between them. In germline, CDR1 is SGHKS, CDR2 YYEKEE (reference sequence). This CDR3 contains 15 residues. In DNA, the CDR3 is TGTGCCAGCAGGATCGGGGGCGCGTCCACAGATACGCAGTATTTT. Residues: CASRIGGASTDTQYF.

The table lists this clonotype with a few counts. The J gene is TRBJ2-7, the V gene TRBV29-1; TRBD2 might be the D (6 bases). CDR1 and CDR2 from the germline V gene are SQVTM and ANQGSEA. Trimming cost V 5 bases and J 2 bases, with 10 bases left between them. This CDR3 is 12 amino acids long. CDR3 sequence (DNA): TGCAGCGTTAATGGAGGGACCTACGAGCAGTACTTC. This gives the protein CSVNGGTYEQYF.